This is a list of T cell receptor beta chains from one sample in a study of early T cells in non-severe SARS-CoV-2 infection. TCRdb passed the 5' RACE reads through MiXCR, listing each CDR3 protein once. Among about 48,000 distinct CDR3 sequences listed, around 9.5% were seen once. The sample was whole blood. The receptors here all came from an adult who was a healthcare worker with PCR-confirmed SARS-CoV-2 infection or an uninfected control (not recorded which). The CDR3 runs from the conserved cysteine through the conserved F or W. A D gene is named only where the DNA matches it firmly.

TRBV3-1	TRBJ2-7	NA	CASSLAHEQYF
TRBV5-1	TRBJ2-7	TRBD2	CASSPYGRGGLAVTYEQYF
TRBV29-1	TRBJ2-7	NA	CSVEGPDYEQYF
TRBV5-1	TRBJ2-3	NA	CASSSGGWDTQYF
TRBV4-2	TRBJ1-1	NA	CASSQVPGAMNTEAFF
TRBV6-5	TRBJ2-3	NA	CASKPWGTDTQYF
TRBV6-1	TRBJ2-7	NA	CATLTVLSYEQYF
TRBV7-2	TRBJ2-3	NA	CASSLEAFTDTQYF
TRBV28	TRBJ2-7	NA	CASIGAKRFDEQYF
TRBV5-5	TRBJ2-7	NA	CASSLDFSASYEQYF
TRBV19	TRBJ2-1	NA	CASSINHGPYNEQFF
TRBV28	TRBJ2-7	TRBD1	CASSLARTGWYF
TRBV20-1	TRBJ2-5	TRBD2	CSAPREGPLETQYF
TRBV6-5	TRBJ1-1	TRBD1	CASGQGATAFF
TRBV21-1	TRBJ1-2	NA	CASSKDTVFSYGYTF
TRBV7-9	TRBJ2-7	NA	CASSSGPTVSYEQYF
TRBV14	TRBJ2-5	NA	CASSHGFPYQETQYF
TRBV27	TRBJ1-5	NA	CASSLDGQLSNQPQHF
TRBV9	TRBJ1-2	NA	CASGGGYTF
TRBV6-6	TRBJ2-6	NA	CASSTPAWGANVLTF
TRBV30	TRBJ2-5	NA	CAWSVGGQETQYF
TRBV2	TRBJ2-1	TRBD2	CASSRRTSDYNEQFF
TRBV6-2/TRBV6-3	TRBJ2-1	NA	CASSNTRLNNEQFF
TRBV3-1	TRBJ2-3	TRBD2	CASSPQMTSRADTQYF
TRBV28	TRBJ2-7	TRBD2	CAISQLAGESYEQYF
TRBV7-6	TRBJ1-3	NA	CASSPGRVSGNTIYF
TRBV20-1	TRBJ1-1	NA	CSAIDTEAFF
TRBV3-1	TRBJ2-6	NA	CASSQDSVSARPPYAGANVLTF
TRBV28	TRBJ1-2	NA	CASRGDGVRSYTF
TRBV25-1	TRBJ2-5	TRBD2	CASRDLAGVVETQYF
TRBV19	TRBJ2-1	TRBD2	CASSIVGGLAYNEQFF
TRBV7-6	TRBJ2-2	NA	CASSLMSGSPGELFF
TRBV12-3/TRBV12-4	TRBJ2-5	NA	CASSPLLRETQYF
TRBV28	TRBJ2-7	NA	CASSLSAYEQYF
TRBV29-1	TRBJ2-3	NA	CSVARDSTDTQYF
TRBV11-2	TRBJ2-2	NA	CASSLGGGNTGELFF
TRBV5-1	TRBJ2-7	TRBD2	CASSLVAGARDEQYF
TRBV20-1	TRBJ2-7	NA	CSASKGQGSYEQYF
TRBV18	TRBJ1-4	NA	CASSPVVYEKLFF
TRBV5-1	TRBJ2-1	NA	CASSLAGRAGSYNEQFF
TRBV5-1	TRBJ2-3	NA	CASSDQGLRTDTQYF
TRBV11-2	TRBJ1-4	TRBD1	CASRLTGGYEKLFF
TRBV18	TRBJ1-1	NA	CASSPVKNTEAFF
TRBV12-3/TRBV12-4	TRBJ1-2	TRBD1	CASVGQFYGYTF
TRBV3-1	TRBJ2-1	NA	CASSQIPGVAAYNEQFF
TRBV9	TRBJ2-7	NA	CASSVEEGLSYEQYF
TRBV11-3	TRBJ2-7	TRBD2	CASSPTGGSSEQYF
TRBV5-4	TRBJ2-7	NA	CASRNSGSYEQYF
TRBV5-6	TRBJ1-5	TRBD1	CASSLATGGLQPQHF
TRBV7-9	TRBJ1-5	TRBD1	CASSSDRVNQPQHF
TRBV12-3/TRBV12-4	TRBJ2-5	NA	CASSPLPRTLGGTQYF
TRBV29-1	TRBJ2-3	NA	CSVEEGLSTDTQYF
TRBV28	TRBJ2-7	TRBD2	CASSLLAGSLNEQYF
TRBV2	TRBJ1-2	NA	CASRRDTYGYTF
TRBV10-3	TRBJ1-2	NA	CAISEDPGHLGYDYTF
TRBV7-2	TRBJ1-2	NA	CASSPAFGQLEAGYTF